This TCR beta chain derives from a study of shared clonotypes between healthy human individuals. V gave up 7 bases and J gave up 4 bases; unmatched junction bases: 6. The CDR3 extends over 14 amino acids. The germline V gene encodes CDR1 MDHEN and CDR2 SYDVKM. Generated by immunoSEQ multiplex PCR, the TCRdb table keeps only in-frame clones and is missing some. The sample holds about 1.5 million clones, 95% to 99% seen once. The rearrangement joins TRBV28 to TRBJ2-7, with TRBD2 matching over 11 bases. The sequencing input was naive CD4+ T cells sorted from blood. Subset described: CD45RA+ positively selected. The TCR originated in a man between 25 and 39 years old in good health. This CDR3 reads CASMLAGGPYEQYF. As DNA, the CDR3 is TGTGCCAGCATGTTAGCGGGAGGGCCATACGAGCAGTACTTC. The entire variable domain, with the rest obtained from reference TRBV28 and TRBJ2-7, is as follows: DVKVTQSSRYLVKRTGEKVFLECVQDMDHENMFWYRQDPGLGLRLIYFSYDVKMKEKGDIPEGYSVSREKKERFSLILESASTNQTSMYLCASMLAGGPYEQYFGPGTRLTVT.